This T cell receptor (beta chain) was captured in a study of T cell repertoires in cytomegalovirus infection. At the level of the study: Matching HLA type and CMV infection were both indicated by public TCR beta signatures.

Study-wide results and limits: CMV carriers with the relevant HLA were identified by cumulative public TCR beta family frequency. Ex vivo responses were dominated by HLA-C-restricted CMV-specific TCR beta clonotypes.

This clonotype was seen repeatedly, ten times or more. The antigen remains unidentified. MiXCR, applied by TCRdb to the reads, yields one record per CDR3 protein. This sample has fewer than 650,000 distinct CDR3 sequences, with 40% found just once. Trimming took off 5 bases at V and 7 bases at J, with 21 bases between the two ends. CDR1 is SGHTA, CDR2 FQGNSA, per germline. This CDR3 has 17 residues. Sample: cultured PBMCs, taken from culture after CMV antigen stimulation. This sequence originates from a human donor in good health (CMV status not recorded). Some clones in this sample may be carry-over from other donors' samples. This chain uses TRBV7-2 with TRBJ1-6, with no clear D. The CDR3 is CASSTSVTRARNSPLHF. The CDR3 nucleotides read TGTGCCAGCAGCACCTCCGTCACAAGGGCGAGGAATTCACCCCTCCACTTT.